The 10 T cell receptor beta chains in this list originate from one sample, sequenced in a study of blood T cell repertoires in COVID-19. Libraries were prepared by immunoSEQ multiplex PCR; TCRdb keeps only in-frame clonotypes and omits some of them. The sample records 90,000 to 120,000 clones, 88% being singletons. The sample taken for sequencing was peripheral blood. The receptors stem from a man aged 45-65 years with active or convalescent COVID-19.

V gene TRBV3-1 (or the pseudogene TRBV3-2) combines with J gene TRBJ2-3; D is perhaps TRBD2 (6 bases). The CDR3 extends over 15 amino acids. The germline V gene encodes CDR1 LGHDT and CDR2 YNNKEL (reference sequence). V shed 4 bases and J shed 6 bases, with 17 bases lying between them. CDR3 sequence: CASSLEGGAGDTQYF. CDR3 nucleotides: TGTGCCAGCAGCCTCGAGGGTGGGGCGGGGGATACGCAGTATTTT.

The CDR3 loop is CAISGTSGDHYNEQFF. The CDR3 region has the DNA TGTGCCATCAGTGGAACTTCAGGGGACCATTACAATGAGCAGTTCTTC. V usage is TRBV10-3 and J usage is TRBJ2-1; tentative D call: TRBD1 (6 bases). Germline values: CDR1 ENHRY, CDR2 SYGVKD. The V end lost 4 bases, the J end lost 4 bases, and 17 bases lay between the germline ends. The CDR3 extends over 16 amino acids.

The chain carries TRBV7-6 and TRBJ1-4; perhaps TRBD1 as D (6 bases). The ends were cut back, 2 bases at V and 3 bases at J, with 10 bases in the middle. The CDR3 length is 15 residues. The V gene's germline CDR1 is SGHVS and CDR2 FNYEAQ. The CDR3 reads CASSLRGGANEKLFF. In DNA form, the CDR3 reads TGTGCCAGCAGCTTAAGAGGGGGAGCTAATGAAAAACTGTTTTTT.

The chain carries TRBV30 and TRBJ1-4; D is unclear. The CDR3 has 12 residues. Germline V lookup: CDR1 GTSNPN, CDR2 SVGIG (reference sequence). V was cut by 2 bases and J by 3 bases, with 4 bases left in between. CDR3 bases: TGTGCCTGGAGTAGAGCTAATGAAAAACTGTTTTTT. This encodes CAWSRANEKLFF.

The CDR3 DNA reads as TGTGCCAGCAGCGTAGTCGACTGGCCCTACGAGCAGTACTTC. This codes for CASSVVDWPYEQYF. The chain is built from TRBV9 and TRBJ2-7, with no clear D. In germline, CDR1 is SGDLS, CDR2 YYNGEE. This CDR3 has 14 residues. V was trimmed by 0 bases and J by 2 bases, leaving 9 bases between them. Full variable domain (rest looked up from reference TRBV9 and TRBJ2-7): DSGVTQTPKHLITATGQRVTLRCSPRSGDLSVYWYQQSLDQGLQFLIQYYNGEERAKGNILERFSAQQFPDLHSELNLSSLELGDSALYFCASSVVDWPYEQYFGPGTRLTVT.

The chain couples TRBV19 to TRBJ2-1; 8 nucleotides line up with TRBD2. CDR3 length: 15 amino acids. In germline, CDR1 is LNHDA, CDR2 SQIVND (reference sequence). J was trimmed by 8 bases and V by 2 bases; bases with no gene match: 8. This CDR3 reads CASSISSGIVDEQFF. DNA for the CDR3: TGTGCCAGTAGTATAAGTAGCGGGATCGTCGATGAGCAGTTCTTC.

The genes are TRBV5-1 and TRBJ2-2; possible D gene TRBD1, 6 bases. With 4 bases removed from V and 0 bases from J, the gap between germline ends came to 10 bases. Germline V gene lookup returns CDR1 SGHRS and CDR2 YFSETQ. This CDR3 comprises 15 residues. CDR3 region: CASSVTGSNTGELFF. Here the CDR3 DNA reads TGCGCCAGCAGCGTAACAGGGTCGAACACCGGGGAGCTGTTTTTT.

The genes are TRBV6-5 and TRBJ2-5, with a possible D match to TRBD2 (5 bases). V lost 10 bases and J lost 5, with 17 bases in between. CDR1 is MNHEY and CDR2 is SVGAGI in the germline V gene. This CDR3 has 13 amino acids. CDR3 coding DNA: TGTGCCACAGGACTTCCCATTATGGAGACCCAGTACTTC. It codes for CATGLPIMETQYF.

The chain employs TRBV29-1 and TRBJ2-7, with D tentatively TRBD1 (6 bases). Looked up from germline, CDR1 is SQVTM and CDR2 is ANQGSEA. CDR3 length: 12 residues. Trimming stripped 0 bases from V and 4 bases from J, with 7 bases between. The CDR3 DNA reads TGCAGCGTTGAAGACACAGGGTACGAGCAGTACTTC. It translates to CSVEDTGYEQYF.

The chain carries TRBV19 and TRBJ2-5, with D tentatively TRBD1 (6 bases). CDR3 length: 14 residues. Germline CDR1 LNHDA, CDR2 SQIVND (reference sequence). The ends were cut back, 5 bases at V and 7 bases at J, with 17 bases in the middle. The CDR3 protein is CASSVYGQHRTQYF. The CDR3 region has the DNA TGTGCCAGTAGTGTGTACGGACAGCATCGGACCCAGTACTTC.